These 26 T cell receptor beta chains were sequenced from one sample in a study of T cell responses to AZD1222 COVID-19 vaccine. Generated by immunoSEQ multiplex PCR, the TCRdb table keeps only in-frame clones and is missing some. Here the sample spans some 100,000 clones, around 90% being singletons. Sequencing used peripheral blood, obtained 28 days after the second AZD1222 dose. The receptors here all came from an adult who received the AZD1222 COVID-19 vaccine.

This clone was recorded once. The chain employs TRBV28 and TRBJ1-1; D ambiguous. V was trimmed by 6 bases and J by 4 bases, leaving 12 bases between them. Germline V gene sequence: CDR1 MDHEN, CDR2 SYDVKM. The CDR3 is 13 amino acids. The CDR3 is CASSPPRFTEAFF. The CDR3 bases are TGTGCCAGCAGCCCGCCGAGGTTCACTGAAGCTTTCTTT.

The rearrangement uses TRBV13 and TRBJ2-1, with D maybe TRBD2 (5 bases). This CDR3 contains 15 residues. The V gene's germline CDR1 is PRHDT and CDR2 FYEKMQ (reference sequence). Trimming stripped 5 bases from V and 6 bases from J, with 17 bases between. The CDR3: CASSPRPGGSNEQFF. The CDR3 nucleotides read TGTGCCAGCAGCCCCAGGCCGGGTGGGAGCAATGAGCAGTTCTTC.

This rearrangement joins TRBV29-1 to TRBJ2-5; the D gene is possibly TRBD2 (6 bases). There are 13 residues in the CDR3. CDR1 SQVTM and CDR2 ANQGSEA come from the germline V gene. Trimming took off 4 bases at V and 5 bases at J, with 14 bases between the two ends. The CDR3 sequence: CSVGQSAGETQYF. The CDR3 DNA reads TGCAGCGTTGGACAGTCGGCGGGGGAGACCCAGTACTTC.

The V and J genes are TRBV30 and TRBJ1-6, with 7 positions matching TRBD1. The J segment lost 4 bases and the V segment lost 2 bases, leaving 5 bases of the junction unmatched. The CDR3 is 15 residues long. Germline loops: CDR1 GTSNPN, CDR2 SVGIG (reference sequence). Written as DNA, the CDR3 is TGTGCCTGGAGTCGGGGACAGACATATAATTCACCCCTCCACTTT. Translating it yields CAWSRGQTYNSPLHF. Full variable domain (outside the CDR3, taken from reference TRBV30 and TRBJ1-6): SQTIHQWPATLVQPVGSPLSLECTVEGTSNPNLYWYRQAAGRGLQLLFYSVGIGQISSEVPQNLSASRPQDRQFILSSKKLLLSDSGFYLCAWSRGQTYNSPLHFGNGTRLTVT.

This chain links TRBV19 with TRBJ1-1, with no clear D. With 8 bases removed from V and 4 bases from J, the gap between germline ends came to 14 bases. In germline, CDR1 is LNHDA, CDR2 SQIVND (reference sequence). This CDR3 contains 13 residues. This CDR3 reads CASSFSGSTEAFF. In nucleotides, the CDR3 is TGTGCCAGTTCTTTCAGTGGTAGCACTGAAGCTTTCTTT. Full variable domain (missing parts from reference TRBV19 and TRBJ1-1): DGGITQSPKYLFRKEGQNVTLSCEQNLNHDAMYWYRQDPGQGLRLIYYSQIVNDFQKGDIAEGYSVSREKKESFPLTVTSAQKNPTAFYLCASSFSGSTEAFFGQGTRLTVV.

This clone was detected a few times. This rearrangement joins TRBV14 to TRBJ2-1; D gene unclear. Germline CDR1 reads SGHDN; CDR2 reads FVKESK. Trimming removed 5 bases at V and 8 bases at J, with 7 bases between. The CDR3 runs 11 residues. CDR3 DNA: TGTGCCAGCAGCTCCTTCGATGAGCAGTTCTTC. Its protein is CASSSFDEQFF.

CDR3 loop: CASSPPVGSAYGYTF. For the CDR3, the DNA is TGTGCCAGCTCACCCCCGGTCGGATCTGCCTATGGCTACACCTTC. The chain joins TRBV18 to TRBJ1-2; no clear D gene. V was cut by 3 bases and J by 4 bases, with 15 bases left in between. This CDR3 region has 15 residues. CDR1 is KGHSH and CDR2 is LQKENI in the germline V gene.

The chain recombines TRBV14 with TRBJ1-2; weak D call: TRBD1 (6 bases). This CDR3 has 13 residues. Trimming left V 4 bases short and J 6 bases short, with 12 bases between. Germline CDR1 SGHDN, CDR2 FVKESK. The CDR3 DNA follows: TGTGCCAGCAGCCGGGACATAGGCCATGGCTACACCTTC. This codes for CASSRDIGHGYTF.

V and J are TRBV13 and TRBJ1-5; D not certain. The V and J ends lost 0 bases and 2 bases respectively, with 5 bases between them. The CDR3 consists of 14 residues. CDR1 and CDR2 from the germline V gene are PRHDT and FYEKMQ (reference sequence). The CDR3 region has the DNA TGTGCCAGCAGCTTAGGCCGGGGCAATCAGCCCCAGCATTTT. Translation: CASSLGRGNQPQHF.

This clone was recorded only once. In nucleotides, the CDR3 is TGCAGCGCCCAGCCCCCCTTGGTCAATGAGCAGTTCTTC. Protein: CSAQPPLVNEQFF. The genes are TRBV29-1 and TRBJ2-1; D unresolved. Germline V gene lookup returns CDR1 SQVTM and CDR2 ANQGSEA. The ends were cut back, 7 bases at V and 6 bases at J, with 16 bases in the middle. CDR3 length: 13 amino acids.

V usage is TRBV7-3 and J usage is TRBJ2-2; D is possibly TRBD1 (6 bases). The germline V gene has CDR1 SGHTA and CDR2 FQGTGA. Trimming removed 5 bases at V and 6 bases at J, with 10 bases between. The CDR3 length is 13 residues. The CDR3 spells CASSGRGSGELFF. Written as DNA, the CDR3 is TGTGCCAGCAGCGGCAGGGGTTCCGGGGAGCTGTTTTTT.

This chain links TRBV12-3 or TRBV12-4 with TRBJ1-2, with 9 bases that match TRBD1. The CDR3 consists of 13 residues. J lost 5 bases, V lost 8 bases, and 6 bases had no gene match. The CDR3 sequence: CASLTGGWYGYTF. CDR3 nucleotide sequence: TGTGCCAGCTTGACAGGGGGGTGGTATGGCTACACCTTC.

The rearrangement links TRBV5-1 to TRBJ2-5, with 7 nucleotides matching TRBD1. CDR1 and CDR2 (germline): SGHRS, YFSETQ. V trimming: 0 bases; J trimming: 5 bases; junction bases outside the gene matches: 7. The length of the CDR3 is 15 residues. CDR3 region: CASSLVGVQGETQYF. DNA of the CDR3: TGCGCCAGCAGCTTGGTAGGCGTACAGGGGGAGACCCAGTACTTC.

This CDR3 reads CASSSTTVQGRIENIQYF. The CDR3 DNA is TGCGCCAGCAGCTCAACCACTGTGCAGGGTAGGATAGAAAACATTCAGTACTTC. This chain connects TRBV5-1 to TRBJ2-4, with a tentative D call TRBD1 (5 bases). V lost 3 bases, J lost 5 bases, and 24 bases lay in between. The CDR3 contains 18 residues. Germline V gene data show CDR1 as SGHRS and CDR2 as YFSETQ.

This sequence joins TRBV6-5 and TRBJ1-5, with no clear D. Trimming pared 7 bases from V and 3 bases from J, leaving 4 bases between. Germline assignment: CDR1 MNHEY and CDR2 SVGAGI. The CDR3 loop spans 11 amino acids. CDR3 coding DNA: TGTGCCAGCAACAACAATCAGCCCCAGCATTTT. Translation gives CASNNNQPQHF.

In nucleotides, the CDR3 is TGCGCCAGCAGCCAAGTCGGGGTTAGCTCACCCCTCCACTTT. Its protein product is CASSQVGVSSPLHF. V is TRBV4-3 and J is TRBJ1-6; no firm D call. V lost 1 base and J 10 bases, leaving 11 bases between the germline ends. The CDR3 consists of 14 residues. Germline loops: CDR1 LGHNA, CDR2 YSLEER.

J is TRBJ2-2 and V is TRBV5-1; 9 nucleotides agree with TRBD2. Germline V gene sequence: CDR1 SGHRS, CDR2 YFSETQ. This CDR3 spans 17 amino acids. After removal of 0 bases from V and 2 bases from J, the junction contained 5 bases not matched to a gene. The CDR3 loop reads CASSLAAGGRNTGELFF. In DNA form, the CDR3 reads TGCGCCAGCAGCTTGGCAGCGGGAGGCCGTAACACCGGGGAGCTGTTTTTT.

V usage is TRBV6-2 or TRBV6-3 and J usage is TRBJ2-7, with D hard to call. The V end was cut by 0 bases, the J end by 4 bases, with 10 bases between. Per germline, CDR1 MNHEY and CDR2 SVGEGT. The CDR3 consists of 14 residues. This CDR3 is CASSYSSTLYEQYF. The CDR3 nucleotides read TGTGCCAGCAGTTACTCCTCGACTCTATACGAGCAGTACTTC.

The chain recombines TRBV15 with TRBJ2-6; a weak D match, TRBD2 (5 bases). From germline, CDR1 is LNHNV and CDR2 YYDKDF (reference sequence). The V end was cut by 1 base, the J end by 1 base, with 8 bases between. There are 16 residues in the CDR3. CDR3 DNA sequence: TGTGCCACCAGCAGAGCGTCGGGATCTGGGGCCAACGTCCTGACTTTC. It specifies CATSRASGSGANVLTF.

The rearrangement uses TRBV19 and TRBJ1-1; D is ambiguous. Between the trimmed V and J ends, which lost 4 bases and 0 bases, there was a span of 15 bases. Germline V gene lookup returns CDR1 LNHDA and CDR2 SQIVND (reference sequence). There are 16 residues in the CDR3. CDR3 DNA: TGTGCCAGTAGTACAGACCCGGGCCGGATGAACACTGAAGCTTTCTTT. This sequence encodes CASSTDPGRMNTEAFF.

The rearrangement links TRBV2 to TRBJ1-3; D is undetermined. The CDR3 sequence is 16 residues long. Trimming stripped 0 bases from V and 0 bases from J, with 9 bases between. Germline V CDR1 and CDR2: SNHLY, FYNNEI. The CDR3 bases are TGTGCCAGCAGTGAAGCCCAGGCCCTCTCTGGAAACACCATATATTTT. This sequence encodes CASSEAQALSGNTIYF. The whole variable domain, filled in from reference TRBV2 and TRBJ1-3, reads EPEVTQTPSHQVTQMGQEVILRCVPISNHLYFYWYRQILGQKVEFLVSFYNNEISEKSEIFDDQFSVERPDGSNFTLKIRSTKLEDSAMYFCASSEAQALSGNTIYFGEGSWLTVV.

The CDR3 region has the DNA TGTGCCAGCAGCTCCGGGACAGGAACCTACGAGCAGTACTTC. Its translation is CASSSGTGTYEQYF. The chain joins TRBV6-1 to TRBJ2-7; TRBD1 matches 8 bases. Germline CDR1 and CDR2: MNHNS and SASEGT. J was trimmed by 2 bases and V by 6 bases; bases with no gene match: 6. This CDR3 contains 14 residues.

The chain uses TRBV5-6 and TRBJ2-7, with D uncertain. This CDR3 contains 14 residues. Germline V lookup: CDR1 SGHDT, CDR2 YYEEEE. V lost 1 base to trimming and J lost 4 bases, with 12 bases between them. The CDR3 DNA follows: TGTGCCAGCAGCTTGTATCCGGTGGGTTACGAGCAGTACTTC. It translates to CASSLYPVGYEQYF.

The CDR3 is CASSELAGQETQYF. CDR3 in DNA: TGTGCCAGCAGTGAGCTAGCGGGGCAAGAGACCCAGTACTTC. This chain uses TRBV2 with TRBJ2-5; TRBD2 aligns across 9 bases. Germline lookup yields CDR1 SNHLY and CDR2 FYNNEI. V lost 3 bases, J lost 2 bases, and 1 base stayed unmatched. The CDR3 loop spans 14 amino acids.

This clone was picked up one time. The chain joins TRBV13 to TRBJ1-2; no definite D call. Trimming cost V 1 base and J 8 bases, with 11 bases left between them. Germline CDR1 and CDR2: PRHDT and FYEKMQ (reference sequence). The CDR3 runs to 13 residues. The CDR3 DNA sequence: TGTGCCAGCAGCTTAGAGTTCGGGGAAGGCTACACCTTC. Translation: CASSLEFGEGYTF.

This clone was observed a few times. The chain recombines TRBV5-1 with TRBJ2-7; TRBD1 might be the D (5 bases). The CDR3 length is 14 residues. V dropped 0 bases and J dropped 12 bases, with 19 bases sitting between them. Germline V lookup: CDR1 SGHRS, CDR2 YFSETQ. The CDR3 nucleotides read TGCGCCAGCAGCTTGGGTTCAGGGATTCCTCCGCGGTACTTC. As protein: CASSLGSGIPPRYF.